The 26 T cell receptor beta chains below come from one sample, sequenced in a study of blood T cells in healthy people across ages (dated by TCRdb to between 2015 and 2016). Library construction relied on 5' RACE. Instrument used: Illumina HiSeq 2500. A second PCR of roughly 7 to 11 cycles was performed with a sample-barcoded 5' primer and a J-beta primer mix. The public reads were reanalyzed by TCRdb: fastp trimming at Q25, MiXCR alignment, in-frame beta chains only. Rows with one shared CDR3 protein collapse into an entry with the most common genes and DNA. Present in this sample are 600,000 to 650,000 distinct CDR3 sequences, under 65% of which were seen just once. 30% to 45% of the sample is in the top ten clones. The sequenced sample was blood. These TCRs come from a man between 60 and 75 years old in good health.

This chain joins TRBV12-3 or TRBV12-4 and TRBJ2-1; maybe TRBD1 (7 bases). Trimming pared 5 bases from V and 8 bases from J, leaving 10 bases between. The CDR3 runs 12 residues. CDR3 bases: TGTGCCAGCAGTCGCAGGGGGGATGAGCAGTTCTTC. It translates to CASSRRGDEQFF.

V and J are TRBV6-6 and TRBJ1-6; TRBD1 might be the D (5 bases). The V and J ends lost 6 bases and 2 bases respectively, with 17 bases between them. This CDR3 spans 17 amino acids. Germline CDR1 is MNHNY and CDR2 is SVGAGI (reference sequence). The CDR3 DNA reads as TGTGCCAGCAGCTATGCGGGCAGGGCAGCCTATAATTCACCCCTCCACTTT. Encoded protein: CASSYAGRAAYNSPLHF.

The J gene is TRBJ1-2, the V gene TRBV27; 12 bases map to TRBD1. J gave up 12 bases and V 4 bases, and 12 bases lay outside the gene matches. The CDR3 is 15 residues long. Germline CDR1 and CDR2: MNHEY and SMNVEV (reference sequence). The DNA for the CDR3 is TGTGCCAGCAGTTCGACCGGGACAGGGGGCGCGGGGGACACCTTC. Protein product: CASSSTGTGGAGDTF.

This sequence joins TRBV6-6 and TRBJ2-7, with TRBD2 matching over 8 bases. This CDR3 spans 13 amino acids. V lost 11 bases and J lost 0; bases outside the gene matches: 6. CDR1 and CDR2 from the germline V gene are MNHNY and SVGAGI (reference sequence). The CDR3: CAHRAGGSYEQYF. The CDR3 DNA follows: TGTGCCCATCGGGCGGGGGGCTCCTACGAGCAGTACTTC.

The chain has TRBV20-1 and TRBJ2-3; D gene uncertain. Germline CDR1 reads DFQATT; CDR2 reads SNEGSKA (reference sequence). The length of the CDR3 is 12 residues. V lost 3 bases and J lost 0, with 4 bases in between. The CDR3 nucleotides read TGCAGTGCTAGTATGAGCACAGATACGCAGTATTTT. This encodes CSASMSTDTQYF.

This clonotype appeared a single time. With a much larger clone just one base away, this may be a read error. The chain couples TRBV29-1 to TRBJ2-5; possible D gene TRBD2, 6 bases. Germline V gene lookup returns CDR1 SQVTM and CDR2 ANQGSEA. This CDR3 comprises 12 residues. Trimming shortened V by 3 bases and J by 5 bases, and 10 bases separated the two germline ends. The CDR3 here is CSVDRAGETQYF. The CDR3 DNA is TGCAGCGTTGACAGGGCGGGGGAGACCCAGTACTTC.

This chain links TRBV14 with TRBJ1-5; D unclear. In germline, CDR1 is SGHDN, CDR2 FVKESK. The CDR3 is made up of 13 amino acids. V lost 6 bases, J lost 1 base, and 7 bases lay in between. The CDR3 DNA reads as TGTGCCAGCAGTCAATGGAGCAATCAGCCCCAGCATTTT. Translation: CASSQWSNQPQHF. Full variable domain (remainder filled in from reference TRBV14 and TRBJ1-5): EAGVTQFPSHSVIEKGQTVTLRCDPISGHDNLYWYRRVMGKEIKFLLHFVKESKQDESGMPNNRFLAERTGGTYSTLKVQPAELEDSGVYFCASSQWSNQPQHFGDGTRLSIL.

The rearrangement joins TRBV5-1 to TRBJ2-2, with 9 bases matching TRBD1. The V and J ends lost 3 bases and 0 bases, in that order; junction bases with no gene match: 3. This CDR3 is built from 16 residues. Germline CDR1 reads SGHRS; CDR2 reads YFSETQ. The CDR3 DNA follows: TGCGCCAGCAGCTCCGGACAGGGGACGAACACCGGGGAGCTGTTTTTT. Its translation: CASSSGQGTNTGELFF.

There are a few counts of this clonotype. This chain links TRBV3-1 with TRBJ2-5; 13 bases align to TRBD2. The V segment lost 0 bases and the J segment 1 base; nucleotides outside the gene matches: 5. The CDR3 spans 18 residues. The germline V gene encodes CDR1 LGHDT and CDR2 YNNKEL (reference sequence). The CDR3 region is CASSQDRTSGGRQETQYF. CDR3 DNA sequence: TGTGCCAGCAGCCAAGATAGGACTAGCGGGGGCCGCCAAGAGACCCAGTACTTC.

This clonotype was found many times. A much larger clone lies a single base off, so this may be a read error. V is TRBV4-1 and J is TRBJ2-1, with 8 bases matching TRBD1. Gene TRBJ2-7 matches the end of the DNA better, so the J call may be wrong. From germline, CDR1 is MGHRA and CDR2 YSYEKL. The CDR3 sequence is 17 residues long. CDR3 DNA sequence: TGCGCCAGCAGCCAAGTAGGCAGGGGGCCTTCCTACAATGAGCAGTACTTC. Protein sequence: CASSQVGRGPSYNEQYF.

V usage is TRBV15 and J usage is TRBJ1-4; a weak D match, TRBD1 (6 bases). Trimming removed 1 base from V and 14 bases from J, with 14 bases in between. There are 13 residues in the CDR3. The germline gives CDR1 LNHNV, CDR2 YYDKDF (reference sequence). The DNA for the CDR3 is TGTGCCACCAGCAGAGCTCAGGACAGAGCCCTGTTTTTT. Protein: CATSRAQDRALFF.

V is TRBV6-2 or TRBV6-3 and J is TRBJ2-4; possible D gene TRBD1, 7 bases. With 2 bases removed from V and 8 bases from J, the gap between germline ends came to 16 bases. CDR1 is MNHEY, CDR2 SVGEGT, per germline. CDR3 length: 15 amino acids. As DNA, the CDR3 is TGTGCCAGCAGTTACCCTCACAGGGGAGGAGACATTCAGTACTTC. Translation gives CASSYPHRGGDIQYF.

The rearrangement joins TRBV7-2 to TRBJ2-1; D is undetermined. Trimming cost V 4 bases and J 0 bases, with 10 bases left between them. The CDR3 loop spans 15 amino acids. Germline CDR1 and CDR2: SGHTA and FQGNSA. CDR3 loop: CASSSGRFSYNEQFF. The CDR3 DNA reads as TGTGCCAGCAGCTCCGGACGTTTCTCCTACAATGAGCAGTTCTTC.

The sample holds one count of this clonotype. CDR3 amino acids: CASSQGGDWGTQYF. The CDR3 coding sequence is TGCGCCAGCAGCCAAGGGGGTGATTGGGGCACGCAGTATTTT. J is TRBJ2-3 and V is TRBV4-1; tentative D call: TRBD1 (5 bases). With 1 base removed from V and 9 bases from J, the gap between germline ends came to 14 bases. This CDR3 region has 14 residues. Germline CDR1 reads MGHRA; CDR2 reads YSYEKL.

Note on this clonotype: The conserved phenylalanine or tryptophan is not found at the CDR3 terminus, so this likely reflects a read error. This chain joins TRBV28 and TRBJ2-6, with D possibly being TRBD2 (6 bases). There are 18 residues in the CDR3. Per germline, CDR1 MDHEN and CDR2 SYDVKM. V lost 5 bases and J 0 bases, leaving 17 bases between the germline ends. The CDR3 reads CASSPGLATLSGANVLTL. As DNA, the CDR3 is TGTGCCAGCAGTCCGGGACTGGCCACCCTCTCTGGGGCCAACGTCCTGACTTTA.

This clonotype has ten or more counts. This rearrangement joins TRBV5-1 to TRBJ2-4; perhaps D is TRBD1 or TRBD2 (5 bases each). V lost 0 bases to trimming and J lost 0 bases, with 16 bases between them. The CDR3 length is 18 residues. Germline V lookup: CDR1 SGHRS, CDR2 YFSETQ. CDR3 coding DNA: TGCGCCAGCAGCTTGGTCCTACTAGGGGATATAGCCAAAAACATTCAGTACTTC. Translation gives CASSLVLLGDIAKNIQYF.

The chain couples TRBV5-1 to TRBJ1-6; D unclear. Trimming pared 0 bases from V and 4 bases from J, leaving 8 bases between. Per the germline V gene, CDR1 is SGHRS and CDR2 is YFSETQ. The CDR3 runs 15 residues. The CDR3 DNA reads as TGCGCCAGCAGCTTGGAGGCCGGATATAATTCACCCCTCCACTTT. Its protein product is CASSLEAGYNSPLHF. Full variable domain (outside the CDR3, taken from reference TRBV5-1 and TRBJ1-6): KAGVTQTPRYLIKTRGQQVTLSCSPISGHRSVSWYQQTPGQGLQFLFEYFSETQRNKGNFPGRFSGRQFSNSRSEMNVSTLELGDSALYLCASSLEAGYNSPLHFGNGTRLTVT.

The chain has TRBV5-5 and TRBJ2-3; D uncertain. CDR3 size: 15 residues. V lost 3 bases, J lost 0 bases, and 11 bases lay in between. Germline assignment: CDR1 SGHKS and CDR2 YYEKEE (reference sequence). The CDR3 DNA sequence: TGTGCCAGCAGCTGGGCCGTTGGTAGCACAGATACGCAGTATTTT. Translating it yields CASSWAVGSTDTQYF. The whole variable domain, remainder taken from reference TRBV5-5 and TRBJ2-3, is DAGVTQSPTHLIKTRGQQVTLRCSPISGHKSVSWYQQVLGQGPQFIFQYYEKEERGRGNFPDRFSARQFPNYSSELNVNALLLGDSALYLCASSWAVGSTDTQYFGPGTRLTVL.

The rearrangement joins TRBV3-1 to TRBJ2-1; no clear D gene. Germline CDR1 LGHDT, CDR2 YNNKEL (reference sequence). The CDR3 consists of 15 residues. The V and J ends lost 2 bases and 4 bases respectively, with 12 bases between them. The CDR3 region is CASSQTGNRYNEQFF. DNA of the CDR3: TGTGCCAGCAGCCAAACGGGTAATCGGTACAATGAGCAGTTCTTC.

V and J are TRBV27 and TRBJ2-1; no reliable D call. Germline assignment: CDR1 MNHEY and CDR2 SMNVEV (reference sequence). The CDR3 sequence is 13 residues long. V was pared by 5 bases and J by 9 bases, with 14 bases between. CDR3 coding DNA: TGTGCCAGCAGTCCTGTCGTGTCGGGTGAGCAGTTCTTC. Protein: CASSPVVSGEQFF.

This sequence joins TRBV2 and TRBJ1-5; tentative D call: TRBD1 (6 bases). Germline CDR1 and CDR2: SNHLY and FYNNEI. The CDR3 spans 13 residues. The ends were cut back, 5 bases at V and 6 bases at J, with 11 bases in the middle. The CDR3 nucleotides are TGTGCCAGCAGTCCAGACAGGTTTCAGCCCCAGCATTTT. Its translation is CASSPDRFQPQHF.

The gene calls are TRBV20-1 and TRBJ2-1, with D perhaps matching TRBD1 or TRBD2 (5 bases each). Per the germline V gene, CDR1 is DFQATT and CDR2 is SNEGSKA (reference sequence). This CDR3 spans 13 amino acids. The V gene lost 3 bases and the J gene lost 7 bases, with 13 bases spanning the gap. CDR3 region: CSASSPWGNEQFF. CDR3 in DNA: TGCAGTGCTAGTTCCCCCTGGGGGAATGAGCAGTTCTTC.

This clonotype has just a few counts. This chain connects TRBV12-3 or TRBV12-4 to TRBJ2-7; 7 bases match TRBD1. Unmatched junction bases numbered 4, after V lost 6 bases and J lost 2 bases. This CDR3 comprises 13 residues. The CDR3 is CASRWTGTYEQYF. The DNA of the CDR3 is TGTGCCAGCAGGTGGACAGGCACCTACGAGCAGTACTTC.

The rearrangement joins TRBV2 to TRBJ2-3, with D perhaps matching TRBD2 (6 bases). Germline V gene data show CDR1 as SNHLY and CDR2 as FYNNEI. CDR3 length: 14 residues. The ends were cut back, 3 bases at V and 4 bases at J, with 11 bases in the middle. The CDR3 DNA follows: TGTGCCAGCAGTGACTCGCGGGGCGCAGATACGCAGTATTTT. Translation gives CASSDSRGADTQYF.

The chain uses TRBV27 and TRBJ2-7; D not certain. Germline-derived CDR1 and CDR2 are MNHEY and SMNVEV (reference sequence). The CDR3 has 14 amino acids. V dropped 6 bases and J dropped 0 bases, with 12 bases sitting between them. The CDR3 loop is CASSIAWSSYEQYF. In DNA form, the CDR3 reads TGTGCCAGCAGCATAGCTTGGAGCTCCTACGAGCAGTACTTC.

This clonotype was seen a few times. The J gene is TRBJ2-3, the V gene TRBV14, with 11 positions matching TRBD2. Looked up from germline, CDR1 is SGHDN and CDR2 is FVKESK. V trimming: 1 base; J trimming: 8 bases; junction bases outside the gene matches: 5. CDR3 size: 15 residues. This CDR3 is CASSQVTSGAFTQYF. The CDR3 DNA reads as TGTGCCAGCAGCCAAGTGACTAGCGGGGCCTTTACGCAGTATTTT.